These T cell receptor beta chains were read from a single sample in a study of T cells in localized non-small cell lung cancer. Using immunoSEQ multiplex PCR, the repertoire was profiled, and TCRdb retains in-frame clones only, with some absent. The sample includes under 70,000 clones, about nine tenths of them seen just once. The starting material was peripheral blood, obtained before any cancer treatment. The receptors stem from a woman aged 35-70 years with stage I lung adenocarcinoma. CDR3s include the opening cysteine and the closing phenylalanine or tryptophan.

CASSLQFSYNEQFF | TRBV18
CASSLGLQGEKLFF | TRBV4-3
CASSLSSGGRQETQYF | TRBV27
CASSYSGNGNQPQHF | TRBV6-5
CASSPRQGWNGYTF | TRBV19
CASSPLVSPRSGEQFF | TRBV14
CASSRGSYGYTF | TRBV6-6
CASSPGAPPDTQYF | TRBV18
CASSLAGTGKGGELFF | TRBV7-2
CASSSGTGRLDEKLFF | TRBV7-9
CASSTSTVSRNTEAFF | TRBV2
CAHGTSGYEQYF | TRBV28
CATPSGGETQYF | TRBV7-8
CASSYGGWDYEQYF | TRBV6-5
CASSFQGSTGELFF | TRBV7-9
CASSLTGHTTNEKLFF | TRBV5-5
CASSQEETEKKLFF | TRBV4-1
CASRDSQWRNSPLHF | TRBV28
CASSFLAGTDTQYF | TRBV28
CASSPPGQGPLHF | TRBV5-1
CAIRGDGKETQYF | TRBV10-3
CASSLVPPNTQYF | TRBV7-2
CSVEGYSGANVLTF | TRBV29-1
CASSYERVTEAFF | TRBV6-5
CASGGTAVYGYTF | TRBV27
CASSEGILHNSPLHF | TRBV19
CASSQSQGNQPQHF | TRBV4-2
CASSPRPRQGGTGELFF | TRBV18
CASSKEVYSYEQYF | TRBV27
CASRSGRMGTGELFF | TRBV2
CASSVEGDQPQHF | TRBV6-4
CASSLWADRDEQYF | TRBV7-2
CASSRGTGTGTAQHF | TRBV5-6
CASMEGVGNQPQHF | TRBV19
CASSVRDNEQFF | TRBV5-6
CASSDRQGRYTGELFF | TRBV10-2
CAWSVRRGLVRRNEQFF | TRBV30
CAWSETGGREQYF | TRBV30
CASSTRQGVREKLFF | TRBV27
CASSLTGDHGYTF | TRBV5-4
CASSSGLAGGNEQFF | TRBV11-3
CASSTAVGNTEAFF | TRBV7-9
CASSESRSGPGGEQFF | TRBV10-2
CASSPNPGQLIIGTEAFF | TRBV5-6
CASSPTGTGGSGANVLTF | TRBV7-2
CASSYPGQGSTEAFF | TRBV19
CASSESWRAPQETQYF | TRBV25-1
CAARQGKGYGYTF | TRBV28
CASSKDPFYEQYF | TRBV5-1
CASSLLIGAQETQYF | TRBV7-2
CASSLNPGTGVASNQPQHF | TRBV5-1
CASSSFDRGYGYTF | TRBV5-6